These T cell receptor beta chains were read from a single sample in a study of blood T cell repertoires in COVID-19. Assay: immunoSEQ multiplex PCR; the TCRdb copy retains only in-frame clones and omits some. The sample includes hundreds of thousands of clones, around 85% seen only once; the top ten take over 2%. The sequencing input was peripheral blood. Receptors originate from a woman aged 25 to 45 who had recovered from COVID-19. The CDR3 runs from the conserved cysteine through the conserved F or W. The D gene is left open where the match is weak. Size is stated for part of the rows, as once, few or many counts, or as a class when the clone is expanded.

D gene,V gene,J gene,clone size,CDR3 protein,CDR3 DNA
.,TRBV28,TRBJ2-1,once,CASSFPTQGHDEQFF,TGTGCCAGCAGTTTTCCGACGCAGGGACACGATGAGCAGTTCTTC
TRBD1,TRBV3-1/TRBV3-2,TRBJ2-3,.,CASSQEDRGSDTQYF,TGTGCCAGCAGCCAGGAGGACAGGGGGTCAGATACGCAGTATTTT
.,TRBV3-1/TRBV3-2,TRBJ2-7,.,CASSQDHQGPYEQYF,TGTGCCAGCAGCCAAGATCACCAGGGCCCCTACGAGCAGTACTTC
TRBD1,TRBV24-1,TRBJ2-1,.,CATSDPAGQGAFNEQFF,TGTGCCACCAGTGATCCGGCGGGACAGGGGGCCTTCAATGAGCAGTTCTTC
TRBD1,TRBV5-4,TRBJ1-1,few,CASSFQGALNTEAFF,TGTGCCAGCAGCTTCCAGGGGGCACTGAACACTGAAGCTTTCTTT
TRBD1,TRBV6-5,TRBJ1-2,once,CASTRDREGYTF,TGTGCCAGCACTCGGGACAGGGAAGGCTACACCTTC
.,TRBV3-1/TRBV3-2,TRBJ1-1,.,CASSQALSMNTEAFF,TGTGCCAGCAGCCAAGCGTTGAGCATGAACACTGAAGCTTTCTTT
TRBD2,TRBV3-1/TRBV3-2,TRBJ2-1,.,CASSKLAGGYNEQFF,TGTGCCAGCAGCAAATTAGCGGGAGGGTACAATGAGCAGTTCTTC
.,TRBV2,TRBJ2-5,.,CASTEEVLLKETQYF,TGTGCCAGCACCGAAGAGGTCCTCCTGAAGGAGACCCAGTACTTC
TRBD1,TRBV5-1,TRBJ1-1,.,CASSPGDRLNTEAFF,TGCGCCAGCAGCCCTGGGGACAGGTTGAACACTGAAGCTTTCTTT
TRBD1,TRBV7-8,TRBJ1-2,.,CASSLVRGQGAPLFGYTF,TGTGCCAGCAGCTTAGTTCGGGGACAGGGGGCTCCCCTCTTTGGCTACACCTTC
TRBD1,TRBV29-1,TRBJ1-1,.,CSAGQGNTEAFF,TGCAGCGCCGGACAGGGGAACACTGAAGCTTTCTTT
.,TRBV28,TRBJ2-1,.,CASSGLEGEQFF,TGTGCCAGCAGTGGTCTAGAGGGTGAGCAGTTCTTC
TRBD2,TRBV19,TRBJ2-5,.,CASSSIAGGPSETQYF,TGTGCCAGTAGTTCAATAGCGGGAGGGCCCTCCGAGACCCAGTACTTC
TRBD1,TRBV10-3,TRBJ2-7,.,CAMTGTGGGEQYF,TGTGCCATGACCGGGACAGGGGGAGGCGAGCAGTACTTC
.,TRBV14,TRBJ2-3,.,CASSQQPRADTQYF,TGTGCCAGCAGCCAACAACCGAGGGCAGATACGCAGTATTTT